This T cell receptor (beta chain) was identified in a study of blood T cell repertoires in COVID-19. Study at large: Specimens from acute and convalescent COVID-19 originated in the United States, Italy and Spain. Nucleic acid was either cDNA or gDNA, and it came from T cells, B-cell-depleted T cells, or PBMCs.

V lost 6 bases and J lost 9, with 15 bases in between. CDR1 is KGHSH and CDR2 is LQKENI in the germline V gene. This CDR3 comprises 13 residues. Original methodology: It was from reference gene primer amplification that nucleated cell counts were estimated. The table came from immunoSEQ multiplex PCR; TCRdb's copy has only in-frame clones and leaves some out. The V and J calls and the clone size are those of that table, but D and trimming were determined from the DNA. The sample consists of 60,000 to 80,000 clones, 85% of them appearing once. Sequences were obtained from peripheral blood. The gene calls are TRBV18 and TRBJ1-5; D not resolved. The TCR comes from a man in his fifties or sixties with acute or convalescent COVID-19. CDR3 DNA: TGTGCCAGCTCCCTCACCCGGGAAATGCCCCAGCATTTT. It encodes CASSLTREMPQHF.